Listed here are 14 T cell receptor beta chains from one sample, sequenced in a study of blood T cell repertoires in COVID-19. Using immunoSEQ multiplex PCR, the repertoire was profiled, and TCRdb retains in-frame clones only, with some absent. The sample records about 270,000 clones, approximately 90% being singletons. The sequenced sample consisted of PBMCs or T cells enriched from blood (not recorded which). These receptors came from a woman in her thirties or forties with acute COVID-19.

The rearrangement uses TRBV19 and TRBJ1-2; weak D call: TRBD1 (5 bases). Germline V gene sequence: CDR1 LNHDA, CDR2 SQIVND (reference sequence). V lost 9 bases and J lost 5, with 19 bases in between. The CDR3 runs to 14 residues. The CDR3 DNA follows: TGTGCCAGCCAACCTGGCGACAGACGGTATGGCTACACCTTC. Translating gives CASQPGDRRYGYTF.

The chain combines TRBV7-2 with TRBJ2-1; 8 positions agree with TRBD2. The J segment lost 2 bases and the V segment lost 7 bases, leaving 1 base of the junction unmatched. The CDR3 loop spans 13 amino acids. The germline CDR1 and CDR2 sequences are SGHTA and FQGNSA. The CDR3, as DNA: TGTGCCAGCAAGCGGGAGCCCTACAATGAGCAGTTCTTC. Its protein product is CASKREPYNEQFF.

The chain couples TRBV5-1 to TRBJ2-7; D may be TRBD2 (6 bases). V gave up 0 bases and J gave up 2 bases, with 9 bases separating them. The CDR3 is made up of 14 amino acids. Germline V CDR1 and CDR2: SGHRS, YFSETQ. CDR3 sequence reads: CASSLAGGTYEQYF. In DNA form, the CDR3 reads TGCGCCAGCAGCTTGGCCGGAGGGACCTACGAGCAGTACTTC.

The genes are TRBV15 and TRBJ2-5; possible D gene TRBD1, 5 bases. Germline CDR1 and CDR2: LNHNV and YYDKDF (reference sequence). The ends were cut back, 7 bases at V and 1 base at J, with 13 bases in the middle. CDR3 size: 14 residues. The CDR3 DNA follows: TGTGCCACCAAGGGTAGGGGCTTCCAAGAGACCCAGTACTTC. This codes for CATKGRGFQETQYF.

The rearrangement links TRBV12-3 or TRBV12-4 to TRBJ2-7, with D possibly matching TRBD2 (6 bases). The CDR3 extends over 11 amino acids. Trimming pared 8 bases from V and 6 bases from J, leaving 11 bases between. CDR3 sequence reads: CASGTLGEQYF. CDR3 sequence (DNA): TGTGCCAGCGGGACTCTGGGCGAGCAGTACTTC.

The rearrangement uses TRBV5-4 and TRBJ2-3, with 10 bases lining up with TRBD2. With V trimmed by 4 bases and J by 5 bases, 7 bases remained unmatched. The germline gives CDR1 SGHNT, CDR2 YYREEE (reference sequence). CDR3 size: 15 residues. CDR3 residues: CASSPALAGVDTQYF. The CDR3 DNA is TGTGCCAGCAGCCCTGCCCTAGCGGGAGTAGATACGCAGTATTTT. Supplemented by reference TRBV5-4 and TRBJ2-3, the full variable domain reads ETGVTQSPTHLIKTRGQQVTLRCSSQSGHNTVSWYQQALGQGPQFIFQYYREEENGRGNFPPRFSGLQFPNYSSELNVNALELDDSALYLCASSPALAGVDTQYFGPGTRLTVL.

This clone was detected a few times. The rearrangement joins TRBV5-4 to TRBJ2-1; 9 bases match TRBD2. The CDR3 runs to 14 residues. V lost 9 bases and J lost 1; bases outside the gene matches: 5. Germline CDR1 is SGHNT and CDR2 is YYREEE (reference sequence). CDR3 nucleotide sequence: TGTGCCACGGTAGCGGGAGATTCCTACAATGAGCAGTTCTTC. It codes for CATVAGDSYNEQFF.

The CDR3 is CASSLRTARQPQHF. The CDR3 nucleotides read TGTGCCAGTAGTTTACGGACAGCGCGGCAGCCCCAGCATTTT. The chain joins TRBV19 to TRBJ1-5; D is possibly TRBD1 (6 bases). The germline gives CDR1 LNHDA, CDR2 SQIVND (reference sequence). V gave up 5 bases and J gave up 7 bases, with 15 bases separating them. This CDR3 is 14 amino acids long. Combining the CDR3 with reference TRBV19 and TRBJ1-5 gives the whole variable domain DGGITQSPKYLFRKEGQNVTLSCEQNLNHDAMYWYRQDPGQGLRLIYYSQIVNDFQKGDIAEGYSVSREKKESFPLTVTSAQKNPTAFYLCASSLRTARQPQHFGDGTRLSIL.

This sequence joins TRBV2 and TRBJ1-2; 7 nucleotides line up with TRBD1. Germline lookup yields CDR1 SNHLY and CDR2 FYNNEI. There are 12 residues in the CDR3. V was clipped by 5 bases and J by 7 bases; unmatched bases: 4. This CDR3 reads CASSQTGSGYTF. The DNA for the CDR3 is TGTGCCAGCAGTCAGACAGGGAGTGGCTACACCTTC. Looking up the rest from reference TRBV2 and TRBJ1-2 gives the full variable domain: EPEVTQTPSHQVTQMGQEVILRCVPISNHLYFYWYRQILGQKVEFLVSFYNNEISEKSEIFDDQFSVERPDGSNFTLKIRSTKLEDSAMYFCASSQTGSGYTFGSGTRLTVV.

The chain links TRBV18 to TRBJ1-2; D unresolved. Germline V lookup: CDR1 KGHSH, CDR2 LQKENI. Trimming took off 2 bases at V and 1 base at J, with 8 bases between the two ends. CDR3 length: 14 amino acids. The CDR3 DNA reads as TGTGCCAGCTCACCAGGAGGCCTTAACTATGGCTACACCTTC. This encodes CASSPGGLNYGYTF.

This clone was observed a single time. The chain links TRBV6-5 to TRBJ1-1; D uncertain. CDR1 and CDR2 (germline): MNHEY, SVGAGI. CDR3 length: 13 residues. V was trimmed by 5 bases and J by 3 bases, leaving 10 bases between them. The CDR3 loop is CASSTGQDTEAFF. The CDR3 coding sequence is TGTGCCAGCAGTACCGGCCAGGACACTGAAGCTTTCTTT.

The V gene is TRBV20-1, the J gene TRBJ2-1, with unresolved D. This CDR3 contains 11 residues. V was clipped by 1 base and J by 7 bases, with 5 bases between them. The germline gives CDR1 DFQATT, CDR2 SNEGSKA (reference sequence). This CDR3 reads CSARGVNEQFF. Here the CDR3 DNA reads TGCAGTGCTAGAGGAGTTAATGAGCAGTTCTTC.

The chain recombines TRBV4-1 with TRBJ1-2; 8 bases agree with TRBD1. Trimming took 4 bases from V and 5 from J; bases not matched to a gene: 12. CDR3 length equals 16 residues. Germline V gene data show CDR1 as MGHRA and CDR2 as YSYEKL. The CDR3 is CASSLGTGGTIYGYTF. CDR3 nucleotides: TGCGCCAGCAGCCTCGGGACAGGCGGGACGATATATGGCTACACCTTC.

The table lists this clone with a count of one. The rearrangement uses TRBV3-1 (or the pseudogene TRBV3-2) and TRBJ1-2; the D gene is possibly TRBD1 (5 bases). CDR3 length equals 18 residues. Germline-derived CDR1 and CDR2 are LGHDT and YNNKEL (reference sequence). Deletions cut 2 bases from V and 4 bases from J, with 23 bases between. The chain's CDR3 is CASSQRWGQGWPPYGYTF. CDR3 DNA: TGTGCCAGCAGCCAAAGATGGGGCCAGGGCTGGCCCCCCTATGGCTACACCTTC.